Each of the 7 T cell receptor beta chains below was sequenced from the same sample in a study of cytomegalovirus exposure and HLA in healthy donors. The primer mix had 60 Vbeta and 13 Jbeta primers. Produced via immunoSEQ multiplex PCR; TCRdb's table is partial and in-frame only. The table shows 210,000 or so clones, with roughly 84% occurring only once. The sequencing sample was made of PBMCs. These receptor sequences come from a girl aged 10 to 17 in good health and CMV-seronegative.

The J gene is TRBJ1-2, the V gene TRBV7-8; D is perhaps TRBD1 (5 bases). Trimming removed 1 base at V and 5 bases at J, with 14 bases between. The germline CDR1 and CDR2 sequences are SGHVS and FQNEAQ. The CDR3 runs to 15 residues. CDR3 sequence: CASSLDIWGRYGYTF. DNA of the CDR3: TGTGCCAGCAGCTTAGATATCTGGGGCCGTTATGGCTACACCTTC.

V and J are TRBV9 and TRBJ2-3; unclear D gene. V was clipped by 0 bases and J by 0 bases, with 5 bases between them. Germline V gene sequence: CDR1 SGDLS, CDR2 YYNGEE. The CDR3 spans 14 residues. CDR3 in DNA: TGTGCCAGCAGCGTAGAGCCTAGCACAGATACGCAGTATTTT. As protein: CASSVEPSTDTQYF.

The CDR3 DNA reads as TGTGCCAGCAGTTACTCACCGGGACTAATCTTGTGGCAGTACTTC. It encodes CASSYSPGLILWQYF. The chain joins TRBV6-5 to TRBJ2-7; 7 nucleotides match TRBD2. Germline V lookup: CDR1 MNHEY, CDR2 SVGAGI. This CDR3 is 15 amino acids long. Losses at the gene ends were 0 bases for V and 9 bases for J; bases not matched to a gene: 11.

The chain has TRBV28 and TRBJ2-5, with a tentative D call TRBD1 (5 bases). Germline V gene lookup returns CDR1 MDHEN and CDR2 SYDVKM. Trimming cost V 6 bases and J 2 bases, with 10 bases left between them. CDR3 length equals 13 residues. The CDR3 bases are TGTGCCAGCAGCCCGAGACAGCAAGAGACCCAGTACTTC. This sequence encodes CASSPRQQETQYF. The full variable domain, in which reference TRBV28 and TRBJ2-5 provide the parts outside the CDR3, is DVKVTQSSRYLVKRTGEKVFLECVQDMDHENMFWYRQDPGLGLRLIYFSYDVKMKEKGDIPEGYSVSREKKERFSLILESASTNQTSMYLCASSPRQQETQYFGPGTRLLVL.

The rearrangement uses TRBV19 and TRBJ2-7; TRBD1 is a possible D gene (5 bases). This CDR3 region has 13 residues. CDR1 is LNHDA, CDR2 SQIVND, per germline (reference sequence). Deletions cut 7 bases from V and 1 base from J, with 11 bases between. This CDR3 reads CASKPQGSYEQYF. The CDR3 region has the DNA TGTGCCAGTAAACCTCAGGGATCCTACGAGCAGTACTTC.

The rearrangement joins TRBV28 to TRBJ1-4; no clear D. The CDR3 sequence is 12 residues long. Germline V lookup: CDR1 MDHEN, CDR2 SYDVKM. Trimming took 5 bases from V and 4 from J, leaving 5 bases between them. The CDR3 loop is CASSDFNEKLFF. The DNA for the CDR3 is TGTGCCAGCAGTGACTTTAATGAAAAACTGTTTTTT.

The CDR3 region has the DNA TGCAGCGTTGAAGCCCGGGACATATTCGGGGAGACCCAGTACTTC. Its translation is CSVEARDIFGETQYF. This chain connects TRBV29-1 to TRBJ2-5, with D possibly being TRBD1 (6 bases). The V end was cut by 1 base, the J end by 5 bases, with 17 bases between. This CDR3 region has 15 residues. Germline V gives CDR1 SQVTM, CDR2 ANQGSEA. Using reference TRBV29-1 and TRBJ2-5 for the parts outside the CDR3, the full variable domain is SAVISQKPSRDICQRGTSLTIQCQVDSQVTMMFWYRQQPGQSLTLIATANQGSEATYESGFVIDKFPISRPNLTFSTLTVSNMSPEDSSIYLCSVEARDIFGETQYFGPGTRLLVL.